Shown below are 4 T cell receptor beta chains from a single sample sequenced in a study of T cell clonotyping in hematopoietic cell transplantation. Time point meaning: recipient sample about 28 days before transplant, after cytoreduction. Profiled with immunoSEQ multiplex PCR; TCRdb holds only in-frame clones, not every one. The data show some 36,000 clones, with roughly 95% seen just once and about 1.5% held by the top ten. Sequenced material: peripheral blood mononuclear cells, taken before stem cell transplant. Source of these receptors: a man aged 35 to 55 with chronic myeloid leukemia. Some clones in this sample may be carry-over from other donors' samples.

The chain employs TRBV7-8 and TRBJ1-1; D is unresolved. The CDR3 extends over 14 amino acids. Trimming left V 6 bases short and J 0 bases short, with 11 bases between. Germline CDR1 SGHVS, CDR2 FQNEAQ. The CDR3: CASREDGVNTEAFF. In DNA form, the CDR3 reads TGTGCCAGCAGAGAAGACGGGGTGAACACTGAAGCTTTCTTT.

This chain uses TRBV7-3 with TRBJ1-1; D gene uncertain. V lost 1 base, J lost 1 base, and 16 bases lay in between. The CDR3 runs 17 residues. Germline V gene lookup returns CDR1 SGHTA and CDR2 FQGTGA. The CDR3: CASSLKSPTRRNTEAFF. In DNA, the CDR3 is TGTGCCAGCAGCTTAAAATCCCCGACCCGGCGGAACACTGAAGCTTTCTTT.

The chain employs TRBV6-6 and TRBJ1-2, with a weak D call TRBD1 (6 bases). Germline CDR1 and CDR2: MNHNY and SVGAGI (reference sequence). The CDR3 is 14 residues long. The ends were cut back, 6 bases at V and 2 bases at J, with 13 bases in the middle. The CDR3 region is CASRSTTGNYGYTF. CDR3 in DNA: TGTGCCAGCAGGTCGACGACAGGCAACTATGGCTACACCTTC.

Points on this clone: One end of the junction is discordant with germline, which a read error may explain. The chain uses TRBV7-7 and TRBJ2-5; 7 bases line up with TRBD2. Per germline, CDR1 SSHAT and CDR2 FNYEAQ (reference sequence). This CDR3 spans 13 amino acids. DNA for the CDR3: TGTGCTAGCAGCTTACAGTTACGGGAGGCCCAGTACTTC. As protein: CASSLQLREAQYF. The full variable domain, its missing parts supplied by reference TRBV7-7 and TRBJ2-5, is GAGVSQSPRYKVTKRGQDVTLRCDPISSHATLYWYQQALGQGPEFLTYFNYEAQPDKSGLPSDRFSAERPEGSISTLTIQRTEQRDSAMYRCASSLQLREAQYFGPGTRLLVL.